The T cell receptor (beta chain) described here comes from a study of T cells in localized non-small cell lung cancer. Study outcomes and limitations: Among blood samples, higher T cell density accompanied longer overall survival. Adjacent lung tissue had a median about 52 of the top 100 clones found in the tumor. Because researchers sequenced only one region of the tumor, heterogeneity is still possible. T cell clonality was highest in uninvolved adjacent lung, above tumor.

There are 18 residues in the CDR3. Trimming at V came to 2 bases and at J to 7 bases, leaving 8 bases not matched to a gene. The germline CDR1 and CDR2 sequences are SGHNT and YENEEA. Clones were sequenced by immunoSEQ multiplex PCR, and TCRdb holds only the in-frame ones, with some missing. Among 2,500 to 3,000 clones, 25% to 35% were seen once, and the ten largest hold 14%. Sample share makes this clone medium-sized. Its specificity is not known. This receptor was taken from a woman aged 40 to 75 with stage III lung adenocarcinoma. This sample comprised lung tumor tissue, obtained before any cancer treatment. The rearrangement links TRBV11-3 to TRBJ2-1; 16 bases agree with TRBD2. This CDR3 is CASSLTTGTSGRGNEQFF. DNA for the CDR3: TGTGCCAGCAGCTTAACAACTGGGACTAGCGGGAGGGGGAATGAGCAGTTCTTC.